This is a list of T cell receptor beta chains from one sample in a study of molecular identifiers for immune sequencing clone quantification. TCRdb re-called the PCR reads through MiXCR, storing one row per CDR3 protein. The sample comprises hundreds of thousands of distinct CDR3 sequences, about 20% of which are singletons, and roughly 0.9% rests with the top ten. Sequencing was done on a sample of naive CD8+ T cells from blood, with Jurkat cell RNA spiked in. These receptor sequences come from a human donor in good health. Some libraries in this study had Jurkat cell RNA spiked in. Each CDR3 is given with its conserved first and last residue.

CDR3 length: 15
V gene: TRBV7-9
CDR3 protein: CASSSPGQGRTEAFF

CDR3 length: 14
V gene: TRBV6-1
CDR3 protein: CASRYFGTVYGYTF

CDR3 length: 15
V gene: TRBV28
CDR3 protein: CASSQTGVRNQPQHF

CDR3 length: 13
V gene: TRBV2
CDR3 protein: CARGTSFSAEQYF

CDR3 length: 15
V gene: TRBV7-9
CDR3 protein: CASSLSGAANYGYTF

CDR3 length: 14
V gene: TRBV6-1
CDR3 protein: CASSGGADDQPQHF

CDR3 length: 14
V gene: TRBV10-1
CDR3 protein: CASSEGTSTDTQYF

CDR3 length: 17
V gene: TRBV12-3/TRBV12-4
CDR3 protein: CASSRLSERESPEKLFF

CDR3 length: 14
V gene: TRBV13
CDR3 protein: CASSLGLARETQYF

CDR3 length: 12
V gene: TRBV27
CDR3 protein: CASTTGGHGYTF

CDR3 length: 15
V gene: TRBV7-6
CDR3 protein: CASSLGSNSNQPQHF

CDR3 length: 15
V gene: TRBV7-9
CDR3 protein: CASSKTGSGTDTQYF

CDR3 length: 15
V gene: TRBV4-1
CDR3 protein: CASSQVWDTVYEQYF

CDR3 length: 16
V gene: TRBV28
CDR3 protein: CASSSPRQGFHYGYTF

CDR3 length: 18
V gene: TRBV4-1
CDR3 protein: CASSPEASLGASVGELFF

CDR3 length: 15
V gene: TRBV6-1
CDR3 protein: CASSARTGMNTEAFF

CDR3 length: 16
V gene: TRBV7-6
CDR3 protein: CASSSGLAIITDTQYF

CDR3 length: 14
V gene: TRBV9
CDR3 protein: CASSVGQGVDTQYF

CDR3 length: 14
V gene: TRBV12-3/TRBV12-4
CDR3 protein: CASSSWGSTDTQYF

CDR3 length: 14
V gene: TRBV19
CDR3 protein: CASRGQGQQETQYF

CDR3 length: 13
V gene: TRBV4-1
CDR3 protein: CASSPAGNTEAFF

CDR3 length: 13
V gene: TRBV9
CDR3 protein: CASSQGGYSEAFF

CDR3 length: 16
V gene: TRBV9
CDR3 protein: CASSPRTRALPGELFF

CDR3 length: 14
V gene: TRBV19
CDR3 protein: CASSIGGGGTEAFF

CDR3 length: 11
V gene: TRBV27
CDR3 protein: CASVWGSTIYF

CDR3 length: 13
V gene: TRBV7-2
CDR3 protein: CASSFYAGYEQYF

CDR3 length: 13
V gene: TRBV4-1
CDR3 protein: CASSQVGDDGYTF

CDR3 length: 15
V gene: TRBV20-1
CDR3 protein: CSARGRTPQPYEQYF

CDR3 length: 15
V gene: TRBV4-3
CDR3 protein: CASSRGTGVDEKLFF

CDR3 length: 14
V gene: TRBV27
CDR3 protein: CASRGGYFPGELFF

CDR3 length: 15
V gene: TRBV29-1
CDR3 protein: CSVRGSSSGKNIQYF

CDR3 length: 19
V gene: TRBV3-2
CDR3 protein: CASSPRLQIGHLFSQPQHF

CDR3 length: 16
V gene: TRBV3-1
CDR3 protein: CASSLSGTSYTGELFF

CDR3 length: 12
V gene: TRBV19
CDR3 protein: CASSIAPGELFF